In this sample, the clone carrying this T cell receptor (beta chain) turned up a few times. Donors were healthy Caucasian individuals from Russia aged about 6 to 95. Per sample, a minimum of 6 million PBMCs were isolated. With each sample, at least 5 micrograms of total RNA were extracted. The second PCR ran roughly 6 to 12 cycles with a sample-barcoded 5' primer and J-beta primers. MiXCR, run by TCRdb on the 5' RACE reads, gives a single entry per CDR3 protein. The data contain 600,000 to 900,000 distinct CDR3 sequences, under 30% of them singletons. These data are taken from a study of blood T cells in healthy people across ages. CDR3 length equals 16 residues. In germline, CDR1 is MDHEN, CDR2 SYDVKM. The V end lost 4 bases, the J end lost 5 bases, and 18 bases lay between the germline ends. The data were also submitted as part of a second study, on T cells of mothers and their children.

J is TRBJ2-1 and V is TRBV28; D uncertain. The TCR sequence derives from a boy between 10 and 17 years old in good health. Sequenced input: blood. DNA for the CDR3: TGTGCCAGCAGTTCCGCGCGTCTGACGCTCCACAATGAGCAGTTCTTC. Its translation: CASSSARLTLHNEQFF.